This T cell receptor beta chain was recovered during a study of blood T cells in healthy people across ages. Germline V gene data show CDR1 as DFQATT and CDR2 as SNEGSKA (reference sequence). The CDR3 length is 17 residues. Trimming took 0 bases from V and 5 from J; bases not matched to a gene: 15. With a J-beta primer mix and a sample-barcoded 5' primer, a second PCR ran roughly 7 to 11 cycles. Each CDR3 protein is one row after TCRdb ran MiXCR on the 5' RACE reads. The sample holds more than 700,000 distinct CDR3 sequences, approximately 53% seen once. This receptor was taken from a man older than 75 in good health. The chain has TRBV20-1 and TRBJ1-2, with TRBD1 matching over 7 bases. The sequencing input was blood. In nucleotides, the CDR3 is TGCAGTGCTAGAGAAGGGGGCAGGGGAGGTCCTATATATGGCTACACCTTC. It translates to CSAREGGRGGPIYGYTF.